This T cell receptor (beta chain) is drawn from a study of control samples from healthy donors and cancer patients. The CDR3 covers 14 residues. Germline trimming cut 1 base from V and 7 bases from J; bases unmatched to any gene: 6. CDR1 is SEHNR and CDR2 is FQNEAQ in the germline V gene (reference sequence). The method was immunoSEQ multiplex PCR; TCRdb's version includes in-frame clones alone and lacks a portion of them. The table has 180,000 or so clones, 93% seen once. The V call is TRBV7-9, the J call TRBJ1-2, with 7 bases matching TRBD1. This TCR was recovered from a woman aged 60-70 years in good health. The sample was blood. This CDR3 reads CASSLGEGAGGYTF. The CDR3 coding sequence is TGTGCCAGCAGCTTAGGGGAGGGGGCTGGTGGCTACACCTTC.